This T cell receptor (beta chain) was found in a study of blood T cell repertoires in COVID-19. Looking at the study overall: Some COVID-19 samples were acute and others convalescent; all came from the United States, Italy and Spain. In each case, the material was cDNA or gDNA derived from T cells, B-cell-depleted T cells, or PBMCs.

Using immunoSEQ multiplex PCR, the repertoire was profiled, and TCRdb retains in-frame clones only, with some absent. The data show roughly 290,000 clones, 70% to 90% seen once. Recovered Cohort 3 donors showed two negative PCRs, clearance, or symptom resolution. The CDR3 covers 14 residues. Trimming removed 3 bases from V and 3 bases from J; junction bases left unmatched: 5. Looked up from germline, CDR1 is MNHEY and CDR2 is SVGAGI. Sequencing input: PBMCs or T cells enriched from blood (not recorded which). The clonotype originates from a woman in her twenties or thirties who had recovered from COVID-19. The V and J genes are TRBV6-5 and TRBJ2-7; 7 bases line up with TRBD1. The CDR3 nucleotides read TGTGCCAGCAGTTATCGGTGGGACAGCTACGAGCAGTACTTC. It codes for CASSYRWDSYEQYF.